These 5 T cell receptor beta chains originate from one sample sequenced in a study of cytomegalovirus exposure and HLA in healthy donors. In the PCR, 60 Vbeta and 13 Jbeta primers were used. The assay was immunoSEQ multiplex PCR, and TCRdb's table has in-frame clones only and misses some. This sample has some 96,000 clones; 55% to 75% occur once, and the top ten carry roughly 3%. Sequenced sample: PBMCs. These receptors all stem from a man aged 55 to 70 in good health and CMV-seronegative.

The V call is TRBV29-1, the J call TRBJ2-5; D is perhaps TRBD2 (7 bases). Looked up from germline, CDR1 is SQVTM and CDR2 is ANQGSEA. This CDR3 has 13 amino acids. Deletions cut 5 bases from V and 5 bases from J, with 15 bases between. The CDR3 region is CSVPKGGLETQYF. CDR3 in DNA: TGCAGCGTTCCAAAGGGGGGGTTGGAGACCCAGTACTTC.

The chain links TRBV19 to TRBJ2-7, with 11 positions matching TRBD2. The CDR3 extends over 16 amino acids. CDR1 and CDR2 from the germline V gene are LNHDA and SQIVND (reference sequence). J was trimmed by 1 base and V by 5 bases; bases with no gene match: 7. The CDR3: CASSPRTSGFSYEQYF. The CDR3 DNA reads TGTGCCAGTAGTCCGAGGACTAGCGGGTTTTCCTACGAGCAGTACTTC.

The V call is TRBV28, the J call TRBJ2-3; tentative D call: TRBD1 (5 bases). CDR1 MDHEN and CDR2 SYDVKM come from the germline V gene. The CDR3 contains 15 residues. V was trimmed by 3 bases and J by 4 bases, leaving 14 bases between them. CDR3 protein: CASSFEWEGADTQYF. CDR3 DNA: TGTGCCAGCAGTTTTGAGTGGGAAGGGGCAGATACGCAGTATTTT.

CDR3 residues: CASSPTTGNTEAFF. The DNA for the CDR3 is TGTGCCAGCTCACCTACGACGGGGAACACTGAAGCTTTCTTT. The chain uses TRBV18 and TRBJ1-1; D is unresolved. The V gene's germline CDR1 is KGHSH and CDR2 LQKENI. Trimming removed 3 bases from V and 1 base from J, with 9 bases in between. The CDR3 consists of 14 residues.

This clone was observed a handful of times. This sequence joins TRBV6-4 and TRBJ2-5, with D perhaps matching TRBD2 (6 bases). Germline CDR1 reads MRHNA; CDR2 reads SNTAGT. The CDR3 extends over 13 amino acids. Trimming stripped 0 bases from V and 7 bases from J, with 9 bases between. Written as DNA, the CDR3 is TGTGCCAGCAGTGACTCCCCGGAGGGGACCCAGTACTTC. Translation: CASSDSPEGTQYF.